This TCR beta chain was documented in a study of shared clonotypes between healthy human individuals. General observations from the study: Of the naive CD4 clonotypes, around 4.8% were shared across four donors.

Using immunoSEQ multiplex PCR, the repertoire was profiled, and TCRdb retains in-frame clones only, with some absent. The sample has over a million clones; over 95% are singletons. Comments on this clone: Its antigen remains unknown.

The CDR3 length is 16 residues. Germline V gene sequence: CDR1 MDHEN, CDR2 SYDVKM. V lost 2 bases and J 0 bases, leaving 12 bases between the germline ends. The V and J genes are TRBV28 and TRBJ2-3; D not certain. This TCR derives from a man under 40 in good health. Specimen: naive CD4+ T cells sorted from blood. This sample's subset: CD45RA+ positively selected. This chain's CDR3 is CASSLGRQLSTDTQYF. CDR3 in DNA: TGTGCCAGCAGTTTAGGCAGGCAGCTTAGCACAGATACGCAGTATTTT.